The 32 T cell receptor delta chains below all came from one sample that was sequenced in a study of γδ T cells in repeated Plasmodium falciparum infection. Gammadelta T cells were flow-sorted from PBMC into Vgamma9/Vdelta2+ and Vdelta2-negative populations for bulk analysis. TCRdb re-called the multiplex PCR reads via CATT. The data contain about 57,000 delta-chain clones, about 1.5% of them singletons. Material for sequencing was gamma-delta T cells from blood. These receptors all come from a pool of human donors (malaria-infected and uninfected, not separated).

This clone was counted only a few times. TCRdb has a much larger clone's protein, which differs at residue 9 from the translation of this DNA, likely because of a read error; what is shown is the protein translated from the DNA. The CDR3 DNA follows: TGTGCCTGTGACTCCCGTACTACGAGCGGCTCCGATAAACTCATCTTT. It translates to CACDSRTTSGSDKLIF. The rearrangement links TRDV2 to TRDJ1; D gene ambiguous. The CDR3 has 16 residues. Per the germline V gene, CDR1 is GEAIGNYY and CDR2 is EKD. Trimming stripped 3 bases from V and 3 bases from J, with 19 bases between.

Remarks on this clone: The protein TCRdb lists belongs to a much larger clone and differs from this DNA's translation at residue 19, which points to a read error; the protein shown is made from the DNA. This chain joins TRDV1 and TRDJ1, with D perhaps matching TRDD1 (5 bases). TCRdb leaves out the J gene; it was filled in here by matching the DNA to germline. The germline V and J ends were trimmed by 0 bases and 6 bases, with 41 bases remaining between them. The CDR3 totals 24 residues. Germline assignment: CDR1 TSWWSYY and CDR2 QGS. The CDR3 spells CALGELKPSGNFLGSPGGPYKLIF. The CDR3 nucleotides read TGTGCTCTTGGGGAACTAAAGCCCTCGGGAAATTTCTTAGGGAGCCCCGGTGGCCCCTATAAACTCATCTTT.

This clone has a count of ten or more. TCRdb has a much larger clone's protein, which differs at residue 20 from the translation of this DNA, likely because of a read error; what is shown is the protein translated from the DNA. The CDR3 bases are TGTGCTCTTGGGGCGTACCTCCCGTCCTACGACCTCTGGGGGAACACCGATAAACTCACCTTT. It codes for CALGAYLPSYDLWGNTDKLTF. This chain joins TRDV1 and TRDJ1; TRDD3 aligns across 8 bases. Germline V gene data show CDR1 as TSWWSYY and CDR2 as QGS. This CDR3 contains 21 residues.

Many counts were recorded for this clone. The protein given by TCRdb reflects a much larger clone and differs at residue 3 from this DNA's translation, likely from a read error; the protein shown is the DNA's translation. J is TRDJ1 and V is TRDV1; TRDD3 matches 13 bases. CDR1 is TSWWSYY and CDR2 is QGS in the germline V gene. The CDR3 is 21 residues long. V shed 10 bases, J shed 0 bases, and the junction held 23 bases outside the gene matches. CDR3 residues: CAPQSGPPFTGGYAYTDKLIF. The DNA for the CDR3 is TGTGCTCCGCAGTCGGGGCCTCCGTTTACTGGGGGATACGCGTACACCGATAAACTCATCTTT.

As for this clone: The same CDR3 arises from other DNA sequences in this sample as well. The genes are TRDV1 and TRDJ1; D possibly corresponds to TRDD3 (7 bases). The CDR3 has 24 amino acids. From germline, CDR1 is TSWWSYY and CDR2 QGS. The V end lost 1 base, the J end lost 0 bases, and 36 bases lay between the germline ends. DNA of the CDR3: TGTGCTCTTGGGGAACCAGGCCTTCCCACTGGGTGGGGGACGCTCTGGAAGTACACCGATAAACTCATCTTT. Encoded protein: CALGEPGLPTGWGTLWKYTDKLIF.

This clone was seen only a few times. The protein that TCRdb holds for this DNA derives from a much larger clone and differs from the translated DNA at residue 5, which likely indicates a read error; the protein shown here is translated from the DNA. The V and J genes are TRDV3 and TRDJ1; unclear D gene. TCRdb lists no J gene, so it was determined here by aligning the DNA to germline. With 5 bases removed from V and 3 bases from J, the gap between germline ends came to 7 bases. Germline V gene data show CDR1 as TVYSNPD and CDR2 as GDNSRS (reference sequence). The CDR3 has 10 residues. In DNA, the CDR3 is TGTGCCGTTTCTGCCGATAAACTCATCTTT. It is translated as CAVSADKLIF.

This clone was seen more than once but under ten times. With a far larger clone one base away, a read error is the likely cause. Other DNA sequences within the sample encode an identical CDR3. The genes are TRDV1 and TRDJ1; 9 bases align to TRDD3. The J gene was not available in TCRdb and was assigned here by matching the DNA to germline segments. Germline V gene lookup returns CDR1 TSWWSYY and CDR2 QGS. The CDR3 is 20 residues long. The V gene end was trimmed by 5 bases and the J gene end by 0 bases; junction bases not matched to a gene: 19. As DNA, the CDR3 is TGTGCTCTTGGGAACAAAAGAGGGCTGCTGGGGGATTTAAACACCGATAAACTCATCTTT. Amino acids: CALGNKRGLLGDLNTDKLIF.

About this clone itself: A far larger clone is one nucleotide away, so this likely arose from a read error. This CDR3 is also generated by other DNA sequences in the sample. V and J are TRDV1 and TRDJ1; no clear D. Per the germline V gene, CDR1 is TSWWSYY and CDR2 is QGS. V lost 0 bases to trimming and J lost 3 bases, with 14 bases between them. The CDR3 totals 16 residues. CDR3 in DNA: TGTGCTCTTGGGGAACTCCCCGGAGGATCCCCCGATAAACTCATCTTT. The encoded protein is CALGELPGGSPDKLIF.

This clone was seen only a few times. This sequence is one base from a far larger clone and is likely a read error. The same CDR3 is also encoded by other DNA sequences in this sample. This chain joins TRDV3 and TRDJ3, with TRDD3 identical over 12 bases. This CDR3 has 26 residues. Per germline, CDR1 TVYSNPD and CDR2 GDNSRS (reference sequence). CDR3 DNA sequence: TGTGCCCCCTCGGTATTCCGCGCCAGCCAGCGTACTGGGGGATACCCCCTCTCCTGGGACACCCGACAGATGTTCTTC. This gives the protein CAPSVFRASQRTGGYPLSWDTRQMFF.

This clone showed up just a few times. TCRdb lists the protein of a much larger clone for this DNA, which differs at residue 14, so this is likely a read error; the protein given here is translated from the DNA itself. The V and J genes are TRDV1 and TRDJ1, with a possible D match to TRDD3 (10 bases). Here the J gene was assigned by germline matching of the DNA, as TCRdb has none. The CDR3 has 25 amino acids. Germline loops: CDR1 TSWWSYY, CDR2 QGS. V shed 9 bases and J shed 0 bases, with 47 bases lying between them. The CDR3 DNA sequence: TGTGCTCTCTTACCCAAACCGACCTTCCTACCTCTTTTAACTGTACTGGGGGATTACACCGATAAACTCATCTTT. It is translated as CALLPKPTFLPLLTVLGDYTDKLIF.

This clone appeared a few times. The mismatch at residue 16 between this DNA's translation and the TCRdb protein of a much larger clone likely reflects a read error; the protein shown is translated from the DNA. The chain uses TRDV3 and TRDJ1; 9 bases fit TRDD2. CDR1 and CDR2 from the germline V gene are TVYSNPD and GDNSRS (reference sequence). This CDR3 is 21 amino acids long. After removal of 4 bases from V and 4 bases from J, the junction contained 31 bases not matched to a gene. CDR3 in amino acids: CASKWPSYFLPGRRHIDKLIF. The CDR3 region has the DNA TGTGCCTCTAAGTGGCCTTCCTACTTCCTCCCGGGGCGACGCCACATCGATAAACTCATCTTT.

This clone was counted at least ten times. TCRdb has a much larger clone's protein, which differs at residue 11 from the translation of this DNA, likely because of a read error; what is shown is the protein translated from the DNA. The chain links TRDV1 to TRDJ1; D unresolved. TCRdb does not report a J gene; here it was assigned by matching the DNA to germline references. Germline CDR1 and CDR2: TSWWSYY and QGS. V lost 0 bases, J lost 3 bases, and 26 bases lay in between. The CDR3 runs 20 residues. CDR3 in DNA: TGTGCTCTTGGGGAACTAGGGCCCTATGGCGATGGCCACCAAGCCGATAAACTCATCTTT. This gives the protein CALGELGPYGDGHQADKLIF.

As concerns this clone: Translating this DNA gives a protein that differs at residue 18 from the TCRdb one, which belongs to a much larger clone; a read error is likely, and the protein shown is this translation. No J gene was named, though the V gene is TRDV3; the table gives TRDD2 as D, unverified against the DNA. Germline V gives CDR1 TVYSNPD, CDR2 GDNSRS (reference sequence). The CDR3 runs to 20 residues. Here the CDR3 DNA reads TGTGCCTTCCTACATCCTACTTGGCCAGTACTTCGTCGTTTCACCGATAAACCCATCTTT. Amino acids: CAFLHPTWPVLRRFTDKPIF.

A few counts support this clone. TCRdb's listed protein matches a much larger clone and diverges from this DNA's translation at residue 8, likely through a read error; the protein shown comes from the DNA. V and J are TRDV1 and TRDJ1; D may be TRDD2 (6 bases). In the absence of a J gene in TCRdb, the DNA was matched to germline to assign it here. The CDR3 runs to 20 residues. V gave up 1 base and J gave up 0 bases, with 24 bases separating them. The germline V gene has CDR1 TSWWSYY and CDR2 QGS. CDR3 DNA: TGTGCTCTTGGGGAACCCCCGGGAGACCTTCCCCAAAAGTACACCGATAAACTCATCTTT. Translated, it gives CALGEPPGDLPQKYTDKLIF.

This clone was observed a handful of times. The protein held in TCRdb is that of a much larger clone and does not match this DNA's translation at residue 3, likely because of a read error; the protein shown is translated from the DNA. The CDR3 nucleotides are TGTGCTCCTGGGAAGCTTGGATATTTAGAGAGGGGGGATATTGTGCCCGATAAACTCATCTTT. It translates to CAPGKLGYLERGDIVPDKLIF. The V gene is TRDV1, the J gene TRDJ1, with 8 nucleotides matching TRDD3. TCRdb does not report a J gene; here it was assigned by matching the DNA to germline references. The CDR3 contains 21 residues. CDR1 TSWWSYY and CDR2 QGS come from the germline V gene.

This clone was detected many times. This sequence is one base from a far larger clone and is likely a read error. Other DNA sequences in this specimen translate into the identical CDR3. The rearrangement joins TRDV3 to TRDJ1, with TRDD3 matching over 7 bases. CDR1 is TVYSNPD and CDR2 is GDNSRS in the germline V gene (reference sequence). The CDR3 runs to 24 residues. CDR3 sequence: CAFRKPKYVHYGGYGRTNTDKLIF. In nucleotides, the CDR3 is TGCGCCTTTCGGAAACCAAAATACGTTCATTATGGAGGATACGGTAGAACAAACACCGATAAACTCATCTTT.

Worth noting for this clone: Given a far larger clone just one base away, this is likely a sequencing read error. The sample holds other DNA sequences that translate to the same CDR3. CDR3 loop: CALGETSPSLGPPDKLIF. Here the CDR3 DNA reads TGTGCTCTTGGGGAAACGAGCCCTTCGCTGGGGCCCCCTGATAAACTCATCTTT. This rearrangement joins TRDV1 to TRDJ1, with D perhaps TRDD3 (6 bases). The J gene, left out of TCRdb, was set here by checking the DNA against germline. Trimming took off 2 bases at V and 5 bases at J, with 24 bases between the two ends. The CDR3 is 18 amino acids. Germline assignment: CDR1 TSWWSYY and CDR2 QGS.

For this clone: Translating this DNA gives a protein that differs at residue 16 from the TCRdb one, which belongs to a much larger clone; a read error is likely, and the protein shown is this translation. The CDR3 region has the DNA TGTGCTCTTGGGGAACTGGGGCCTTCCTACGACTGGGGGATACAAAGGAACACCGATAAACTCATCTTT. Its translation: CALGELGPSYDWGIQRNTDKLIF. The rearrangement uses TRDV1 and TRDJ1, with 12 bases lining up with TRDD3. Matching the DNA to germline supplied the J gene, which TCRdb does not give. The ends lost 0 bases at V and 0 bases at J; junction bases unmatched: 20. This CDR3 comprises 23 residues. Per germline, CDR1 TSWWSYY and CDR2 QGS.

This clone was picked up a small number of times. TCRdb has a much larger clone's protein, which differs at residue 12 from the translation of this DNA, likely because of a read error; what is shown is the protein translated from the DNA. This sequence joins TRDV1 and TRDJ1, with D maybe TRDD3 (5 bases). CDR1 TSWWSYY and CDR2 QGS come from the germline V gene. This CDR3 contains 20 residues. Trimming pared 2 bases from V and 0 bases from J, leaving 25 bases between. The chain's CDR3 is CALGEKSSPSTCWDTDKLIF. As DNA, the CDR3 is TGTGCTCTTGGGGAAAAGTCGTCCCCCTCAACGTGCTGGGACACCGATAAACTCATCTTT.

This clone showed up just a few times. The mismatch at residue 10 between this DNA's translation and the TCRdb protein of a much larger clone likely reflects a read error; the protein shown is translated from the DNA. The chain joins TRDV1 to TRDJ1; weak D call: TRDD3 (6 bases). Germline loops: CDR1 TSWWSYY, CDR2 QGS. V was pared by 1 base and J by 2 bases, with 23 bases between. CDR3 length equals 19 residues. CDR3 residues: CALGEPFPLTLGRTDKLIF. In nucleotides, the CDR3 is TGTGCTCTTGGGGAACCTTTTCCCCTCACACTGGGTCGGACCGATAAACTCATCTTT.

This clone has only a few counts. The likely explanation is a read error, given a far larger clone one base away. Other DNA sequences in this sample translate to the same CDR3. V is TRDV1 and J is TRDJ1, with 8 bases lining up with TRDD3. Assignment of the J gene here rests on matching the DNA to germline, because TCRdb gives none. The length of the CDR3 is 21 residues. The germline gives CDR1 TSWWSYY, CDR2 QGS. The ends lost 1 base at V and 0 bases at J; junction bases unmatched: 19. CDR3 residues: CALGERPFFPLLLGDTDKLIF. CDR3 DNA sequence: TGTGCTCTTGGGGAACGGCCCTTTTTCCCTCTTTTACTGGGGGACACCGATAAACTCATCTTT.

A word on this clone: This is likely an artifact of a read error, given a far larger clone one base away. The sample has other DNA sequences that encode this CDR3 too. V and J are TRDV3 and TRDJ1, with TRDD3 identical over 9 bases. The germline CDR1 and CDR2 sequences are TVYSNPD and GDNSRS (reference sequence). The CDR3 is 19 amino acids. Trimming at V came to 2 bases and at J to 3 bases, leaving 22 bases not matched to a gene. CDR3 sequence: CAFRRSLYWGTHRSDKLIF. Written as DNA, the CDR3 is TGTGCCTTTCGAAGGTCCCTTTACTGGGGGACCCACCGGTCCGATAAACTCATCTTT.

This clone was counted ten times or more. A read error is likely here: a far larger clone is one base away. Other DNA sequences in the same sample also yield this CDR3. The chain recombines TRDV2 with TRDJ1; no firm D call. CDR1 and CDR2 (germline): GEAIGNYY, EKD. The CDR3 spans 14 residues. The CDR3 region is CACDSLLNTDKLIF. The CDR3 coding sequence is TGTGCCTGTGACTCCTTACTTAACACCGATAAGCTCATCTTT.

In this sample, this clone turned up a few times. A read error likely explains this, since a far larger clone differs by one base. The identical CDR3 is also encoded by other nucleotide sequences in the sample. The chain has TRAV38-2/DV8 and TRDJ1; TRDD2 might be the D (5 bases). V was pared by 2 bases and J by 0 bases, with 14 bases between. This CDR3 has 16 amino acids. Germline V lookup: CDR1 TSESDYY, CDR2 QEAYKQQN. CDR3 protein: CAYRRKPTKYTDKLIF. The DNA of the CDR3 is TGTGCTTATAGGAGAAAACCTACGAAGTACACCGATAAACTCATCTTT.

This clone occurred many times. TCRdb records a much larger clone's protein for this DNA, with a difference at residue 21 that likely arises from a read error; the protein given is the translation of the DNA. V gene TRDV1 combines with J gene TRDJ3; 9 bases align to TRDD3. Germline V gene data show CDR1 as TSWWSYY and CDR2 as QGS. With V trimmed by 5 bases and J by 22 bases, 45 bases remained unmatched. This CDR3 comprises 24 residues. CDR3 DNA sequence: TGTGCTCTTGGGCCCATCCCCTTCATACGAACTGGGGGACTGTACTCCTGGGACACCCGACGGATATTTTTC. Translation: CALGPIPFIRTGGLYSWDTRRIFF.

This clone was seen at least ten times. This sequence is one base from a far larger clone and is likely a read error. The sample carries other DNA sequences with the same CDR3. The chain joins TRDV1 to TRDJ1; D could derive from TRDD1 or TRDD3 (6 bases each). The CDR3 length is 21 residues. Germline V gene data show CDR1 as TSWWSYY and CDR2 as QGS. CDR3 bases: TGTGCCCTTGGGTCCCCTCCAGGGAAATACGGTTCTGGGGCCGACACCGATAAACTCATCTTT. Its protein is CALGSPPGKYGSGADTDKLIF.

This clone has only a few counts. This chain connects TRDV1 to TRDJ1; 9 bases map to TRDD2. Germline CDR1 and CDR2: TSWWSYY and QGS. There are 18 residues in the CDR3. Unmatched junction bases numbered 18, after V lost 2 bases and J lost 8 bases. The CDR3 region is CALGEKRPSYALPSKLIF. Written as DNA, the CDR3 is TGTGCTCTTGGGGAAAAAAGGCCTTCCTACGCCCTACCATCCAAACTCATCTTT.

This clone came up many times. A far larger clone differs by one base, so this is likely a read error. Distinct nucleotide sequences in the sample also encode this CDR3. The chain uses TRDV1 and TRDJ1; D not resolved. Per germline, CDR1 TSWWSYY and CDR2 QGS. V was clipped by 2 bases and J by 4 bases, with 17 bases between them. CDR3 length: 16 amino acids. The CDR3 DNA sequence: TGTGCTCTTGGGGAAACGACGCGCTGGTTGAACGATAAACTCATCTTT. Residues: CALGETTRWLNDKLIF.

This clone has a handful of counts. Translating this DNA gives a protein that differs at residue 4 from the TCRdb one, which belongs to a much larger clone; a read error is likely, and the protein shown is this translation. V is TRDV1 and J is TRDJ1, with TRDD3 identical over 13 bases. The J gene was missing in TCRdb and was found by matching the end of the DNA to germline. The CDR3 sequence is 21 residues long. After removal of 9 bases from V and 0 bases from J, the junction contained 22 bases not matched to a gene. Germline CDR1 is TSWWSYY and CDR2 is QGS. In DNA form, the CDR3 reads TGTGCTCTGAGTTTTCCCGCCCGGGTACTGGGGGATACGCAGGACACCGATAAACTCATCTTT. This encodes CALSFPARVLGDTQDTDKLIF.

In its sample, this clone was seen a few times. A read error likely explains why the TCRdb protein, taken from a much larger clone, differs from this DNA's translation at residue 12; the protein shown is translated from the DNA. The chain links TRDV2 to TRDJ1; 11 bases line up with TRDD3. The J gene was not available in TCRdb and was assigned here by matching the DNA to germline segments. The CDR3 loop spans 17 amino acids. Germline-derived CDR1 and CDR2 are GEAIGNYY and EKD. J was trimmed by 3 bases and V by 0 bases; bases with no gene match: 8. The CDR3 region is CACDTGIGGYAADKLIF. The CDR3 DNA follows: TGTGCCTGTGACACCGGAATTGGGGGATACGCGGCCGATAAACTCATCTTT.

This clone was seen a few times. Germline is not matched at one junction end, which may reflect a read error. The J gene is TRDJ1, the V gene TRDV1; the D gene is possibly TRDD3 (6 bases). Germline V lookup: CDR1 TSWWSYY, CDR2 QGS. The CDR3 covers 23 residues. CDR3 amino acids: CALGGRMGAAQEAYTVLTDKLTF. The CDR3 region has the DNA TGTGCTCTTGGGGGACGTATGGGGGCGGCCCAAGAGGCGTATACTGTCCTCACCGATAAACTCACCTTT.

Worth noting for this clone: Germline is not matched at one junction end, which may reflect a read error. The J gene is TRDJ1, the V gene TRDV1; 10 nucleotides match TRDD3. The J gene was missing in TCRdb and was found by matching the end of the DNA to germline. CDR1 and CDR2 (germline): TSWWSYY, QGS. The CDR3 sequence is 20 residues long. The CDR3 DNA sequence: TGCTCTGGTCCCACCCGGGGGATACGCGTATCCTGCGAGAACACCGATAAACTCATCTTT. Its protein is CSGPTRGIRVSCENTDKLIF.